These 7 T cell receptor beta chains share one sample of origin, sequenced in a study of cytomegalovirus exposure and HLA in healthy donors. Use of 60 Vbeta and 13 Jbeta primers characterized the PCR. The assay was immunoSEQ multiplex PCR, and TCRdb's table has in-frame clones only and misses some. The sample records 150,000 to 200,000 clones, roughly 77% being singletons. The sample was PBMCs. These TCRs come from a man aged 40-49 years in good health and CMV-seropositive.

The chain employs TRBV19 and TRBJ2-7, with a possible D match to TRBD1 (5 bases). CDR1 and CDR2 (germline): LNHDA, SQIVND (reference sequence). This CDR3 has 14 residues. The V end was cut by 4 bases, the J end by 2 bases, with 12 bases between. This CDR3 is CASSNKQAPYEQYF. The DNA for the CDR3 is TGTGCCAGTAGTAATAAACAGGCTCCCTACGAGCAGTACTTC.

This clone was seen only a few times. This chain uses TRBV15 with TRBJ2-1; 8 bases align to TRBD2. CDR1 LNHNV and CDR2 YYDKDF come from the germline V gene (reference sequence). Trimming cost V 8 bases and J 8 bases; bases outside gene matches: 14. The CDR3 sequence is 15 residues long. The CDR3 DNA reads as TGTGCCACCGCTCCAGCGGGAGTGCGGGTACATGAGCAGTTCTTC. As protein: CATAPAGVRVHEQFF.

The chain carries TRBV2 and TRBJ2-3; 7 bases fit TRBD1. The CDR3 spans 15 residues. The germline V gene encodes CDR1 SNHLY and CDR2 FYNNEI. J was trimmed by 2 bases and V by 7 bases; bases with no gene match: 9. This CDR3 is CASTPGQPFTDTQYF. DNA for the CDR3: TGTGCCAGCACCCCGGGACAGCCTTTCACAGATACGCAGTATTTT.

Here the CDR3 reads CASTSDRWGTEAFF. The CDR3 DNA is TGTGCCAGCACTTCCGACAGGTGGGGTACTGAAGCTTTCTTT. The V call is TRBV6-1, the J call TRBJ1-1; possible D gene TRBD1, 6 bases. This CDR3 is built from 14 residues. Trimming cost V 7 bases and J 5 bases, with 17 bases left between them. Germline CDR1 MNHNS, CDR2 SASEGT.

V and J are TRBV18 and TRBJ1-5; the D gene is possibly TRBD1 (5 bases). Trimming left V 0 bases short and J 5 bases short, with 14 bases between. Germline loops: CDR1 KGHSH, CDR2 LQKENI. The CDR3 covers 16 residues. The CDR3 sequence: CASSPPEGGGYQPQHF. CDR3 nucleotides: TGTGCCAGCTCACCACCGGAGGGTGGGGGTTATCAGCCCCAGCATTTT.

V usage is TRBV5-1 and J usage is TRBJ1-1; tentative D call: TRBD1 (5 bases). This CDR3 comprises 14 residues. Trimming shortened V by 2 bases and J by 5 bases, and 13 bases separated the two germline ends. CDR1 and CDR2 (germline): SGHRS, YFSETQ. The CDR3 is CASSFQGVGTEAFF. In nucleotides, the CDR3 is TGCGCCAGCAGCTTTCAAGGGGTGGGGACTGAAGCTTTCTTT.

A note on this clone: The same CDR3 can be traced to other DNA sequences in this sample. This chain links TRBV7-3 with TRBJ2-1; 8 bases align to TRBD2. This CDR3 contains 15 residues. V gave up 5 bases and J gave up 0 bases; unmatched junction bases: 3. In germline, CDR1 is SGHTA, CDR2 FQGTGA. CDR3: CASSLSGSSYNEQFF. The CDR3 nucleotides are TGTGCCAGCAGCCTCAGCGGGAGCTCCTACAATGAGCAGTTCTTC.